This TCR beta chain was profiled in a study of cytomegalovirus exposure and HLA in healthy donors. The PCR contained 60 Vbeta and 13 Jbeta primers. Measured with immunoSEQ multiplex PCR; TCRdb has only the in-frame clones, and not every one. The table has about 78,000 clones, less than 75% seen once. This clone was seen a handful of times. Sequencing input: PBMCs. The origin of this receptor is a man younger than 45 in good health and CMV-seropositive.

CDR3 protein: CASSRGWRRGYTF. CDR3 bases: TGTGCCAGCAGTCGCGGGTGGAGGCGTGGCTACACCTTC. The V call is TRBV21-1, the J call TRBJ1-2. TRBV21-1 is a documented pseudogene. The CDR3 loop spans 13 amino acids.